A single sample is the source of the 29 T cell receptor beta chains below, sequenced in a study of blood T cells in healthy people across ages. For the second PCR, which ran for roughly 6 to 12 cycles, a sample-barcoded 5' primer and a J-beta primer mix were used. MiXCR, run by TCRdb on the 5' RACE reads, gives a single entry per CDR3 protein. The sample lists roughly 800,000 distinct CDR3 sequences; roughly 26% were seen once. The same specimen was also included in a second study, on T cells of mothers and their children.

The sample taken for sequencing was blood. The receptor source for this set is a boy aged 10-17 years in good health.

This clonotype was recorded a few times. The V gene is TRBV5-1, the J gene TRBJ2-7, with D possibly being TRBD1 or TRBD2 (7 bases each). Trimming removed 4 bases at V and 2 bases at J, with 19 bases between. CDR1 is SGHRS, CDR2 YFSETQ, per germline. The CDR3 length is 16 residues. CDR3 sequence reads: CASSPGGQAVTYEQYF. CDR3 coding DNA: TGCGCCAGCAGCCCGGGAGGACAGGCCGTAACCTACGAGCAGTACTTC.

This clonotype was found a few times. This chain joins TRBV6-5 and TRBJ1-5; D not certain. V was trimmed by 4 bases and J by 0 bases, leaving 19 bases between them. CDR1 and CDR2 (germline): MNHEY, SVGAGI. This CDR3 has 18 amino acids. This CDR3 is CASSFQGRGIHSNQPQHF. CDR3 DNA: TGTGCCAGCAGTTTTCAAGGGAGAGGGATCCATAGCAATCAGCCCCAGCATTTT.

A few counts support this clonotype. J is TRBJ1-3 and V is TRBV9; the D gene is possibly TRBD1 (5 bases). The CDR3 totals 16 residues. Germline V lookup: CDR1 SGDLS, CDR2 YYNGEE. The ends were cut back, 4 bases at V and 3 bases at J, with 17 bases in the middle. The CDR3 nucleotides read TGTGCCAGCAGCCTCCGGGACGGAGCCCTTGGAAACACCATATATTTT. It is translated as CASSLRDGALGNTIYF.

The CDR3 DNA is TGTGCCAGCAGCCCCGGGGCCGGCGGCACTGAAGCTTTCTTT. It translates to CASSPGAGGTEAFF. The gene calls are TRBV9 and TRBJ1-1; TRBD1 is a possible D gene (5 bases). Germline-derived CDR1 and CDR2 are SGDLS and YYNGEE. V lost 4 bases to trimming and J lost 4 bases, with 14 bases between them. This CDR3 contains 14 residues.

This clonotype showed up just a few times. The chain employs TRBV11-2 and TRBJ1-1; TRBD1 aligns across 7 bases. V lost 2 bases to trimming and J lost 3 bases; unmatched junction nucleotides: 6. The CDR3 is 15 amino acids. Germline V lookup: CDR1 SGHAT, CDR2 FQNNGV. The CDR3 sequence: CASSLYPGGDTEAFF. For the CDR3, the DNA is TGTGCCAGCAGCTTATATCCAGGGGGGGACACTGAAGCTTTCTTT.

This clonotype is a singleton in its sample. The rearrangement joins TRBV9 to TRBJ2-7; 7 bases agree with TRBD1. The CDR3 is made up of 16 amino acids. V gave up 0 bases and J gave up 0 bases; unmatched junction bases: 6. Germline V gene sequence: CDR1 SGDLS, CDR2 YYNGEE. CDR3 residues: CASSVGQGQDSYEQYF. For the CDR3, the DNA is TGTGCCAGCAGCGTAGGTCAAGGACAGGACTCCTACGAGCAGTACTTC.

The chain joins TRBV20-1 to TRBJ1-1; 9 bases match TRBD1. The V gene's germline CDR1 is DFQATT and CDR2 SNEGSKA (reference sequence). The CDR3 consists of 14 residues. Trimming cost V 6 bases and J 7 bases; bases outside gene matches: 12. CDR3 sequence reads: CSAERPGQGFEAFF. The CDR3 coding sequence is TGCAGTGCCGAAAGACCGGGACAGGGCTTTGAAGCTTTCTTT.

This chain connects TRBV5-1 to TRBJ2-2, with D possibly matching TRBD1 (5 bases). Germline CDR1 and CDR2: SGHRS and YFSETQ. V shed 1 base and J shed 6 bases, with 13 bases lying between them. This CDR3 region has 15 residues. In nucleotides, the CDR3 is TGCGCCAGCAGCTTGTTCCAGGGATCTGCCGGGGAGCTGTTTTTT. It is translated as CASSLFQGSAGELFF. Full variable domain (outside the CDR3, taken from reference TRBV5-1 and TRBJ2-2): KAGVTQTPRYLIKTRGQQVTLSCSPISGHRSVSWYQQTPGQGLQFLFEYFSETQRNKGNFPGRFSGRQFSNSRSEMNVSTLELGDSALYLCASSLFQGSAGELFFGEGSRLTVL.

This clonotype was detected a few times. The chain recombines TRBV27 with TRBJ2-2, with TRBD2 matching 8 bases. Germline trimming cut 3 bases from V and 8 bases from J; bases unmatched to any gene: 8. The CDR3 runs to 15 residues. Germline-derived CDR1 and CDR2 are MNHEY and SMNVEV (reference sequence). In nucleotides, the CDR3 is TGTGCCAGCAGTTTGGGGACTAGGGGATCTGGGGAGCTGTTTTTT. Encoded protein: CASSLGTRGSGELFF.

On this clonotype itself: One junction end does not reproduce the germline sequence, and a read error may be involved. The chain recombines TRBV4-2 with TRBJ2-7, with 8 positions matching TRBD1. The CDR3 covers 16 residues. Germline CDR1 LGHNA, CDR2 YNFKEQ. Here the CDR3 reads CDSSHRIDRGHYEQYF. The CDR3 DNA reads as TGTGACAGCAGCCACCGAATCGACAGGGGCCACTACGAGCAGTACTTC.

The chain joins TRBV7-3 to TRBJ1-3, with TRBD1 identical over 7 bases. Germline loops: CDR1 SGHTA, CDR2 FQGTGA. Germline trimming cut 5 bases from V and 8 bases from J; bases unmatched to any gene: 6. This CDR3 comprises 13 residues. CDR3 bases: TGTGCCAGCAGCCAAGACAGGGCGGACACCATATATTTT. This translates into CASSQDRADTIYF. Filled out from reference TRBV7-3 and TRBJ1-3, the complete variable domain reads GAGVSQTPSNKVTEKGKYVELRCDPISGHTALYWYRQSLGQGPEFLIYFQGTGAADDSGLPNDRFFAVRPEGSVSTLKIQRTERGDSAVYLCASSQDRADTIYFGEGSWLTVV.

The gene calls are TRBV10-3 and TRBJ2-5; D is unresolved. The CDR3 has 13 residues. The germline V gene encodes CDR1 ENHRY and CDR2 SYGVKD. Between the trimmed V and J ends, which lost 0 bases and 9 bases, there was a span of 11 bases. The CDR3: CAISESYPMAQYF. CDR3 nucleotides: TGTGCCATCAGTGAGTCGTACCCAATGGCCCAGTACTTC.

The chain is built from TRBV28 and TRBJ2-3; perhaps TRBD1 as D (5 bases). CDR3 length: 16 amino acids. The V end was cut by 3 bases, the J end by 3 bases, with 16 bases between. Per the germline V gene, CDR1 is MDHEN and CDR2 is SYDVKM. The CDR3 spells CASSFTQGDQTDTQYF. CDR3 bases: TGTGCCAGCAGTTTCACTCAAGGGGATCAGACAGATACGCAGTATTTT.

The V call is TRBV5-1, the J call TRBJ2-7; TRBD1 matches at 8 bases. Trimming at V came to 4 bases and at J to 5 bases, leaving 5 bases not matched to a gene. CDR3 length: 13 amino acids. Germline CDR1 reads SGHRS; CDR2 reads YFSETQ. The CDR3 sequence is CASSRSQGDEQYF. The CDR3 bases are TGCGCCAGCAGCCGCTCACAGGGGGACGAGCAGTACTTC.

This clonotype was observed a few times. The chain has TRBV10-3 and TRBJ2-3, with 7 bases fitting TRBD1. Unmatched junction bases numbered 4, after V lost 2 bases and J lost 2 bases. This CDR3 is built from 15 residues. CDR1 and CDR2 (germline): ENHRY, SYGVKD. The CDR3 protein is CAISEGDSYTDTQYF. The CDR3 DNA is TGTGCCATCAGTGAGGGGGACAGCTACACAGATACGCAGTATTTT.

The V call is TRBV19, the J call TRBJ2-7; possible D gene TRBD2, 5 bases. The CDR3 runs 13 residues. The germline V gene encodes CDR1 LNHDA and CDR2 SQIVND (reference sequence). Trimming stripped 2 bases from V and 6 bases from J, with 11 bases between. DNA for the CDR3: TGTGCCAGTAGTATAAACCGCGAGGGCGAGCAGTACTTC. It is translated as CASSINREGEQYF. The full variable domain, with the rest looked up from reference TRBV19 and TRBJ2-7, is DGGITQSPKYLFRKEGQNVTLSCEQNLNHDAMYWYRQDPGQGLRLIYYSQIVNDFQKGDIAEGYSVSREKKESFPLTVTSAQKNPTAFYLCASSINREGEQYFGPGTRLTVT.

This chain joins TRBV20-1 and TRBJ2-2, with 10 bases fitting TRBD2. Germline V lookup: CDR1 DFQATT, CDR2 SNEGSKA (reference sequence). This CDR3 has 13 residues. CDR3 nucleotides: TGCGGCACTAGCGGGATGAACACCGGGGAGCTGTTTTTT. Its translation: CGTSGMNTGELFF.

The gene calls are TRBV6-5 and TRBJ1-4; maybe TRBD1 (6 bases). Trimming took 10 bases from V and 0 from J, leaving 15 bases between them. Per germline, CDR1 MNHEY and CDR2 SVGAGI. The CDR3 runs 15 residues. CDR3 coding DNA: TGTGCCACCAAAGGGGGTTTTTCAACTAATGAAAAACTGTTTTTT. Translated, it gives CATKGGFSTNEKLFF.

This clonotype was counted only a few times. This sequence joins TRBV10-3 and TRBJ2-3, with D perhaps assigned TRBD1 or TRBD2 (5 bases each). The CDR3 loop spans 12 amino acids. CDR1 is ENHRY, CDR2 SYGVKD, per germline. V lost 7 bases and J 2 bases, leaving 7 bases between the germline ends. CDR3 nucleotide sequence: TGTGCCATCATGGGGGTCACAGATACGCAGTATTTT. It yields the protein CAIMGVTDTQYF.

This clonotype was seen a handful of times. The chain recombines TRBV28 with TRBJ2-3, with a tentative D call TRBD1 (6 bases). This CDR3 contains 13 residues. The germline gives CDR1 MDHEN, CDR2 SYDVKM. Between the trimmed V and J ends, which lost 6 bases and 1 base, there was a span of 8 bases. The CDR3 loop reads CASSHRGTDTQYF. The CDR3 DNA sequence: TGTGCCAGCAGCCACAGGGGCACAGATACGCAGTATTTT. Together with reference TRBV28 and TRBJ2-3, the CDR3 gives the full variable domain: DVKVTQSSRYLVKRTGEKVFLECVQDMDHENMFWYRQDPGLGLRLIYFSYDVKMKEKGDIPEGYSVSREKKERFSLILESASTNQTSMYLCASSHRGTDTQYFGPGTRLTVL.

The V gene is TRBV14, the J gene TRBJ2-2; 9 nucleotides line up with TRBD2. Germline V gives CDR1 SGHDN, CDR2 FVKESK. This CDR3 region has 14 residues. The trim removed 4 bases at V and 6 bases at J, leaving 3 bases unmatched. The CDR3 is CASSPQRGAGELFF. CDR3 in DNA: TGTGCCAGCAGCCCCCAGCGGGGGGCCGGGGAGCTGTTTTTT.

This clonotype is a singleton in its sample. The chain combines TRBV21-1 with TRBJ2-2; the listed D gene, TRBD1, was not tested against the DNA. TRBV21-1 is annotated as a pseudogene. CDR3 size: 17 residues. The CDR3 DNA sequence: TGTGCCAGCAGCAAAAATGTCCAGGGTGGTTGCACCGGGGAGCTGTTTTTT. Translating gives CASSKNVQGGCTGELFF.

The J gene is TRBJ2-1, the V gene TRBV5-1, with 7 bases that match TRBD2. The J call may be wrong; the DNA end is better matched by TRBJ2-7. CDR1 and CDR2 from the germline V gene are SGHRS and YFSETQ. The CDR3 consists of 17 residues. CDR3 DNA sequence: TGCGCCAGCAGCTTGGCCCTGGGGTCTAGCGGAGAGTACGAGCAGTACTTC. It is translated as CASSLALGSSGEYEQYF.

The chain links TRBV4-2 to TRBJ1-1, with 9 bases fitting TRBD1. Losses at the gene ends were 1 base for V and 3 bases for J; bases not matched to a gene: 3. Per germline, CDR1 LGHNA and CDR2 YNFKEQ. The CDR3 is 15 residues long. CDR3 region: CASSQGQGGYTEAFF. The CDR3 coding sequence is TGTGCCAGCAGCCAAGGACAGGGGGGTTACACTGAAGCTTTCTTT.

This clonotype has more than one count but fewer than ten. The germline gene is not matched at one end of the junction; a read error may be the cause. The V call is TRBV20-1, the J call TRBJ2-3, with 12 bases that match TRBD2. This CDR3 contains 16 residues. Per germline, CDR1 DFQATT and CDR2 SNEGSKA (reference sequence). CDR3 loop: CSVSFGLAGFTDAQYF. CDR3 sequence (DNA): TGCAGTGTTTCATTTGGACTAGCGGGGTTCACAGATGCGCAGTATTTT.

In this sample, this clonotype turned up once. This chain uses TRBV30 with TRBJ2-1, with 10 bases fitting TRBD2. CDR1 is GTSNPN and CDR2 is SVGIG in the germline V gene (reference sequence). The CDR3 extends over 17 amino acids. The CDR3 DNA reads as TGTGCGCGGAGTCAAGCGTGGACTAGCGGCTCCTACAATGAGCAGTTCTTC. It translates to CARSQAWTSGSYNEQFF.

This chain joins TRBV6-5 and TRBJ1-4; D remains unclear. Germline CDR1 and CDR2: MNHEY and SVGAGI. V shed 0 bases and J shed 8 bases, with 13 bases lying between them. CDR3 length equals 15 residues. The CDR3 region is CASSYSWELREKLFF. In DNA, the CDR3 is TGTGCCAGCAGTTACTCGTGGGAGCTCAGGGAAAAACTGTTTTTT.

This clonotype was detected only a few times. The rearrangement joins TRBV29-1 to TRBJ2-7, with a possible D match to TRBD1 (5 bases). CDR1 is SQVTM, CDR2 ANQGSEA, per germline. Between the trimmed V and J ends, which lost 6 bases and 2 bases, there was a span of 8 bases. The CDR3 runs to 11 residues. The CDR3 region is CSVMGPYEQYF. CDR3 DNA: TGCAGCGTAATGGGGCCCTACGAGCAGTACTTC.

This clonotype was seen only a few times. The chain is built from TRBV7-3 and TRBJ1-2; D might be TRBD1 (6 bases). This CDR3 region has 14 residues. Per germline, CDR1 SGHTA and CDR2 FQGTGA. Trimming removed 2 bases at V and 5 bases at J, with 12 bases between. CDR3 protein: CASSLLQGPYGYTF. The CDR3 DNA is TGTGCCAGCAGCTTACTACAGGGTCCTTATGGCTACACCTTC.